Presented here are 28 T cell receptor beta chains from one specimen sequenced in a study of human CD8 memory T cell subsets. Construction of TCR beta libraries was accomplished by means of UMI-labeled 5' RACE. TCRdb processed the 5' RACE reads again and assigns one entry to each CDR3 protein, with no DNA. Found here are 9,500 to 12,000 distinct CDR3 sequences; the top ten clones hold 15% to 19%. Sequenced sample: CD8+ T cells from PBMCs. The receptors shown here come from a human donor in good health.

This chain links TRBV6-2 or TRBV6-3 with TRBJ1-5. This CDR3 comprises 12 residues. Germline V gene data show CDR1 as MNHEY and CDR2 as SVGEGT. CDR3 loop: CASSKRLQPQHF.

The rearrangement links TRBV4-1 to TRBJ2-5; the TCRdb call, TRBD2, lacks DNA for checking. CDR1 and CDR2 (germline): MGHRA, YSYEKL. This CDR3 has 17 residues. The CDR3 protein is CASSQVSGGGSQETQYF.

The chain joins TRBV7-8 to TRBJ2-2; the TCRdb call, TRBD1, lacks DNA for checking. The CDR3 contains 17 residues. Germline V gene lookup returns CDR1 SGHVS and CDR2 FQNEAQ. CDR3 residues: CASSLQQGQTNTGELFF.

V and J are TRBV4-2 and TRBJ1-5. The CDR3 is made up of 15 amino acids. Germline V gene data show CDR1 as LGHNA and CDR2 as YNFKEQ. CDR3 sequence: CASSQDFGGDQPQHF.

The chain recombines TRBV28 with TRBJ2-7. The germline CDR1 and CDR2 sequences are MDHEN and SYDVKM. This CDR3 has 12 residues. CDR3 sequence reads: CASSFTDYEQYF.

The chain has TRBV6-2 or TRBV6-3 and TRBJ1-5; TCRdb names TRBD1, which stays unverified in the absence of DNA. CDR3 length: 14 residues. Germline V gene sequence: CDR1 MNHEY, CDR2 SVGEGT. The CDR3 loop is CASRGQGAYQPQHF.

The V call is TRBV11-2, the J call TRBJ2-3. The CDR3 has 13 residues. Germline CDR1 and CDR2: SGHAT and FQNNGV. The CDR3: CASSLGFTDTQYF.

This chain uses TRBV6-5 with TRBJ2-6; the D gene TCRdb calls, TRBD1, cannot be checked with no DNA. CDR1 and CDR2 (germline): MNHEY, SVGAGI. This CDR3 has 19 amino acids. The CDR3 reads CASSSRDGTGASGANVLTF.

The J gene is TRBJ2-1, the V gene TRBV7-9; lacking DNA, the TRBD2 call made by TCRdb goes unchecked. The length of the CDR3 is 12 residues. From germline, CDR1 is SEHNR and CDR2 FQNEAQ (reference sequence). The CDR3 sequence: CASSLGVLGKFF.

CDR3 sequence: CASSHIRSDEQFF. The chain has TRBV12-3 or TRBV12-4 and TRBJ2-1; there is no DNA to check the TCRdb D call of TRBD2. This CDR3 region has 13 residues.

This chain links TRBV25-1 with TRBJ2-2; absent DNA, TCRdb's TRBD2 call cannot be checked. The CDR3 sequence is 13 residues long. CDR1 and CDR2 from the germline V gene are MGHDK and SYGVNS. The CDR3 loop is CASSERATGELFF.

Its frequency marks this clonotype as medium-sized. The V and J genes are TRBV10-3 and TRBJ1-5; lacking DNA, the TRBD1 call made by TCRdb goes unchecked. Germline V gene lookup returns CDR1 ENHRY and CDR2 SYGVKD. The CDR3 length is 14 residues. Here the CDR3 reads CAIIRDRGRQPQHF.

The chain carries TRBV7-9 and TRBJ2-1. The CDR3 covers 11 residues. In germline, CDR1 is SEHNR, CDR2 FQNEAQ (reference sequence). The CDR3 loop is CASSLFNEQFF.

V and J are TRBV4-1 and TRBJ1-2. This CDR3 has 15 residues. The V gene's germline CDR1 is MGHRA and CDR2 YSYEKL. The CDR3 sequence is CASSQDMGIDYGYTF.

V usage is TRBV28 and J usage is TRBJ2-1; no DNA is available, so the TRBD2 call from TCRdb remains unchecked. The CDR3 is 14 amino acids. Germline V lookup: CDR1 MDHEN, CDR2 SYDVKM. This chain's CDR3 is CASSLLGGYNEQFF.

The chain joins TRBV11-3 to TRBJ2-7. This CDR3 has 12 amino acids. In germline, CDR1 is SGHNT, CDR2 YENEEA. Here the CDR3 reads CASSFYSYEQYF.

The chain uses TRBV7-6 and TRBJ2-5; lacking DNA, the TRBD1 call made by TCRdb goes unchecked. The CDR3 consists of 15 residues. Germline V gene data show CDR1 as SGHVS and CDR2 as FNYEAQ. The CDR3 is CASSPRQGARETQYF.

V gene TRBV2 combines with J gene TRBJ2-1; without DNA, the TCRdb call of TRBD1 cannot be checked. The CDR3 covers 15 residues. Germline CDR1 reads SNHLY; CDR2 reads FYNNEI. CDR3 loop: CASSALGVRYNEQFF.

The rearrangement joins TRBV30 to TRBJ2-7; TCRdb calls TRBD1, which cannot be checked without DNA. The CDR3 is 13 amino acids. Germline assignment: CDR1 GTSNPN and CDR2 SVGIG (reference sequence). This CDR3 is CAWSQYSGGEQYF.

The chain links TRBV27 to TRBJ2-3; TCRdb names TRBD2, which stays unverified in the absence of DNA. This CDR3 is 16 amino acids long. Per the germline V gene, CDR1 is MNHEY and CDR2 is SMNVEV (reference sequence). The CDR3 region is CASSSSLAGVTDTQYF.

The chain employs TRBV7-9 and TRBJ2-2; with no DNA, the TCRdb D assignment of TRBD2 cannot be verified. The CDR3 is 17 amino acids. Germline-derived CDR1 and CDR2 are SEHNR and FQNEAQ (reference sequence). CDR3: CASSPGLAGGNTGELFF.

The V call is TRBV28, the J call TRBJ1-1; TCRdb's assignment of TRBD1 cannot be checked, as there is no DNA. CDR1 and CDR2 (germline): MDHEN, SYDVKM. The length of the CDR3 is 18 residues. The CDR3 loop is CASSSRTGMVSWNTEAFF.

Its frequency marks this clonotype as medium-sized (0.01 to 0.1%). The rearrangement uses TRBV7-8 and TRBJ2-5; TCRdb gives TRBD2 as the D gene, but with no DNA this cannot be confirmed. Germline V gene data show CDR1 as SGHVS and CDR2 as FQNEAQ. The CDR3 is made up of 15 amino acids. The CDR3 loop reads CASSRNPREVKTQYF.

The chain uses TRBV7-9 and TRBJ2-3. Germline CDR1 reads SEHNR; CDR2 reads FQNEAQ (reference sequence). This CDR3 has 11 amino acids. CDR3 sequence reads: CASSPFDTQYF.

This chain connects TRBV27 to TRBJ2-5. The V gene's germline CDR1 is MNHEY and CDR2 SMNVEV (reference sequence). The CDR3 covers 11 residues. The CDR3: CASRIQETQYF.

By frequency, this clonotype is medium-sized (0.01 to 0.1%). V usage is TRBV6-5 and J usage is TRBJ2-2; TCRdb picks TRBD1, but there is no DNA to check that call. The germline gives CDR1 MNHEY, CDR2 SVGAGI. CDR3 size: 14 residues. The CDR3 reads CASRLGVFAGELFF.

This chain joins TRBV19 and TRBJ2-2; TCRdb outputs TRBD1, but without DNA this stays unchecked. The CDR3 spans 17 residues. The germline V gene encodes CDR1 LNHDA and CDR2 SQIVND (reference sequence). The CDR3 spells CASSIDLRGSATGELFF.

The chain is built from TRBV5-4 and TRBJ2-7; as DNA is missing, the TRBD1 call by TCRdb cannot be tested. This CDR3 is built from 14 residues. Germline V CDR1 and CDR2: SGHNT, YYREEE (reference sequence). CDR3 protein: CASSLDRASYEQYF.